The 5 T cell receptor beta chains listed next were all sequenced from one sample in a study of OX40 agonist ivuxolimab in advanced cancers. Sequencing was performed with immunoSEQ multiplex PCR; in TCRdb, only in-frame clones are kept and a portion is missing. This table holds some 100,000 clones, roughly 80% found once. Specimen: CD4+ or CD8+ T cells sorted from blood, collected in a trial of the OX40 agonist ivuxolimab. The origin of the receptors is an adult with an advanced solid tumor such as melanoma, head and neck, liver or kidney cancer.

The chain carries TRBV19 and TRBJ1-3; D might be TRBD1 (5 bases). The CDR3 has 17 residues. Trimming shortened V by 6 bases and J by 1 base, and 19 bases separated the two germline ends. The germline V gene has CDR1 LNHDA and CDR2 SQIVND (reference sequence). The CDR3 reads CASSAVIWGNSGNTIYF. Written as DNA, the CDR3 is TGTGCCAGTAGCGCTGTAATTTGGGGGAATTCTGGAAACACCATATATTTT.

The CDR3 DNA is TGTGCCAGCAGCTTCGACAGGGTGGCCGGGGAGCTGTTTTTT. Protein product: CASSFDRVAGELFF. This chain connects TRBV11-1 to TRBJ2-2, with 7 bases identical to TRBD1. The CDR3 totals 14 residues. Germline CDR1 and CDR2: SGHAT and FQDESV (reference sequence). V dropped 3 bases and J dropped 6; count of bases not matched to a gene: 4. The full variable domain, its missing parts supplied by reference TRBV11-1 and TRBJ2-2, is EAEVAQSPRYKITEKSQAVAFWCDPISGHATLYWYRQILGQGPELLVQFQDESVVDDSQLPKDRFSAERLKGVDSTLKIQPAELGDSAMYLCASSFDRVAGELFFGEGSRLTVL.

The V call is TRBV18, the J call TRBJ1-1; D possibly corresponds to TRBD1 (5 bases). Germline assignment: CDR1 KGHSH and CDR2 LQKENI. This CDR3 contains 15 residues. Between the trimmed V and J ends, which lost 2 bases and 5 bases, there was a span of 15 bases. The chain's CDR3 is CASSPSEGRGTEAFF. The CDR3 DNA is TGTGCCAGCTCACCAAGCGAGGGGCGAGGTACTGAAGCTTTCTTT.

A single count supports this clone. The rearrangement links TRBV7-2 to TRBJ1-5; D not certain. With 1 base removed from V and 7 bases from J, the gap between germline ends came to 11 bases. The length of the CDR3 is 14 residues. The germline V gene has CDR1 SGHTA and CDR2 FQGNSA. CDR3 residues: CASSLEVTQQPQHF. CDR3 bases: TGTGCCAGCAGCTTAGAAGTTACCCAACAGCCCCAGCATTTT.

Here the CDR3 reads CASSQQGFNSPLHF. CDR3 sequence (DNA): TGTGCCAGCAGCCAACAGGGTTTTAATTCACCCCTCCACTTT. The chain uses TRBV13 and TRBJ1-6; D is perhaps TRBD1 (6 bases). CDR3 length: 14 residues. Germline V gene lookup returns CDR1 PRHDT and CDR2 FYEKMQ (reference sequence). Trimming cost V 5 bases and J 6 bases, with 11 bases left between them.